This note documents a single TCR beta chain sequence. Its antigen is unidentified. As for time point: after preoperative PTX-NDP chemotherapy. Preoperative chemotherapy with paclitaxel-nedaplatin was given to patients before surgery. This entry belongs to a study of esophageal squamous cell carcinoma under preoperative chemotherapy. V was clipped by 5 bases and J by 1 base, with 12 bases between them. The CDR3 extends over 14 amino acids. From germline, CDR1 is SGHVS and CDR2 FQNEAQ. TCRdb itself ran the PCR reads through MiXCR, one entry per CDR3 protein. The sample lists about 18,000 distinct CDR3 sequences, roughly 46% seen once, with about 29% in the top ten. Study results and limitations: Tumor-infiltrating lymphocytes showed no significant post-chemotherapy TCR diversity increase, unlike peripheral T cells. After treatment, tumor-infiltrating lymphocytes seemed to come partly from incoming peripheral T cells, not only local changes. After paclitaxel-nedaplatin, abundant clones were more likely to contract than amplify.

J is TRBJ2-7 and V is TRBV7-8; perhaps TRBD2 as D (5 bases). This sample was gathered from a patient given preoperative chemotherapy. The sequence was collected from a human donor with esophageal squamous cell carcinoma. The donor label of this sample is uncertain. DNA of the CDR3: TGTGCCAGCAGCCCAAGACGAGGGTCCTACGAGCAGTACTTC. Residues: CASSPRRGSYEQYF.